This T cell receptor (beta chain) was obtained from a study of control samples from healthy donors and cancer patients. There are 16 residues in the CDR3. The germline V gene encodes CDR1 SSHAT and CDR2 FNYEAQ (reference sequence). The assay was immunoSEQ multiplex PCR, and TCRdb's table has in-frame clones only and misses some. The profile covers tens of thousands of clones, with about 87% appearing a single time and under 15% taken by the ten largest. As for this clone: The junction does not match germline at one end; this may be a read error.

The chain couples TRBV7-7 to TRBJ2-1; maybe TRBD2 (5 bases). This TCR was recovered from an older woman in good health. The sample taken for sequencing was blood. Written as DNA, the CDR3 is TGTGCTAGCAGCTTAGCGCTTAGTTTGTCCTACAATGAGCAGTTCTTC. Protein sequence: CASSLALSLSYNEQFF. Looking up the rest from reference TRBV7-7 and TRBJ2-1 gives the full variable domain: GAGVSQSPRYKVTKRGQDVTLRCDPISSHATLYWYQQALGQGPEFLTYFNYEAQPDKSGLPSDRFSAERPEGSISTLTIQRTEQRDSAMYRCASSLALSLSYNEQFFGPGTRLTVL.